Included here is one T cell receptor (beta chain) sequence, with context. The antigen is unknown. This specimen comes from a study of CD4+ T cells in melanoma. Study outcomes and limitations: Reportedly, melanoma neoantigen-specific CD4+ T cells showed varied differentiation states. A reported correlation linked neoantigen-specific CD4+ T cells to CD8+, macrophage and B cell function.

The CDR3 spans 15 residues. Germline CDR1 reads SGHDN; CDR2 reads FVKESK. The V gene end was trimmed by 3 bases and the J gene end by 6 bases; junction bases not matched to a gene: 8. Libraries were prepared by immunoSEQ multiplex PCR; TCRdb keeps only in-frame clonotypes and omits some of them. The repertoire holds about 110,000 clones, with approximately 92% as singletons. The V gene is TRBV14, the J gene TRBJ2-5, with 9 bases lining up with TRBD2. Sequenced input: peripheral blood. This sequence originates from a human donor with melanoma. The CDR3 DNA follows: TGTGCCAGCAGCCATCGGGGCGGGAGGGCCAAGACCCAGTACTTC. Protein sequence: CASSHRGGRAKTQYF.